This is a list of T cell receptor beta chains from one sample in a study of long-term antiretroviral therapy in people with HIV. Generated by immunoSEQ multiplex PCR, the TCRdb table keeps only in-frame clones and is missing some. The sample has about 33,000 clones; roughly 80% are singletons. This sample comprised unsorted PBMCs, obtained 2 years after starting antiretroviral therapy. The receptor source for this set is a woman aged 45-65 years with HIV. Each CDR3 is given with its conserved first and last residue.

TRBJ1-3 | TRBV5-1 | CASSFQTGPGNTIYF
TRBJ2-3 | TRBV6-5 | CASCGSGAPGTQYF
TRBJ2-7 | TRBV6-1 | CASSEEDRGLYEQYF
TRBJ1-2 | TRBV7-9 | CASSILRTGGGYGYTF
TRBJ2-3 | TRBV9 | CASSVVPSSDTQYF
TRBJ2-7 | TRBV27 | CASSITADPTYEQYF
TRBJ2-3 | TRBV7-6 | CASSFLSGGVDTQYF
TRBJ1-2 | TRBV6-5 | CASSYSIQVYGYTF
TRBJ2-5 | TRBV5-1 | CASSFSGGADGETQYF
TRBJ2-7 | TRBV6-5 | CASRQTGYYEQYF
TRBJ2-2 | TRBV7-9 | CASSPTGGENTGELFF
TRBJ1-5 | TRBV5-8 | CASSFGAGGAQPQHF
TRBJ1-5 | TRBV11-2 | CASSLGGGGVNNQPQHF
TRBJ2-3 | TRBV27 | CAIAGTSGTDTQYF
TRBJ2-4 | TRBV5-6 | CASSLAGTPKNIQYF
TRBJ2-3 | TRBV5-5 | CASSLDKAGGRAQYF